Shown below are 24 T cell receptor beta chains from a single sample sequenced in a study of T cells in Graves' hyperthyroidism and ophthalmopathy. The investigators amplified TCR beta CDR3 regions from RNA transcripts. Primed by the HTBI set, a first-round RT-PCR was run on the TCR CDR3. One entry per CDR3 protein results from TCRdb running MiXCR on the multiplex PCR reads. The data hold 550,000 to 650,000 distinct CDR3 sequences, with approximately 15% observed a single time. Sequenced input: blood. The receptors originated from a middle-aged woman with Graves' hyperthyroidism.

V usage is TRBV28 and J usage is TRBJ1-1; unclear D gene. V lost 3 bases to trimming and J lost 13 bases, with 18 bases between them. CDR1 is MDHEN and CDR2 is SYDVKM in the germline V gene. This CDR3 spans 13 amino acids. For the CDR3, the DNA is TGTGCCAGCAGTTTTATTGGATCCTTGAGTGGTTTCTTT. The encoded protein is CASSFIGSLSGFF.

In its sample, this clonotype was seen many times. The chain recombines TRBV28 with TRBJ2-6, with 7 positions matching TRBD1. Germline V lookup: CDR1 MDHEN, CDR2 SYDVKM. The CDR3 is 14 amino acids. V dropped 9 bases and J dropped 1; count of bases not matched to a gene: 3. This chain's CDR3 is CASTGVSGANVLTF. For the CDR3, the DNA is TGTGCCAGTACAGGGGTTTCTGGGGCCAACGTCCTGACTTTC.

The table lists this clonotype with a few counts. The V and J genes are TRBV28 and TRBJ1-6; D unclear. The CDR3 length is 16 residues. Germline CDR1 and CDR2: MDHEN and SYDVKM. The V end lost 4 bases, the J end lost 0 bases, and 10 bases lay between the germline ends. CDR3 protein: CASSSRTGSYNSPLHF. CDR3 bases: TGTGCCAGCAGTTCGCGGACGGGCTCCTATAATTCACCCCTCCACTTT.

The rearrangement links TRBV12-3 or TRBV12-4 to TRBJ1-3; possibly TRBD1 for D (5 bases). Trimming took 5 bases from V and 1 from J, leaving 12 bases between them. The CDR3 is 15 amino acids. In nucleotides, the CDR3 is TGTGCCAGCAGTCGACAGTTGATTTCTGGAAACACCATATATTTT. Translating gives CASSRQLISGNTIYF.

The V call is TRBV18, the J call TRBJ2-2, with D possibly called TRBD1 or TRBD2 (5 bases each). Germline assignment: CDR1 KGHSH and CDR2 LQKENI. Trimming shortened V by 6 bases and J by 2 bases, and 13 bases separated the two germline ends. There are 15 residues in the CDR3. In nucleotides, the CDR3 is TGTGCCAGCTCCCTCGTCGGGGACAACACCGGGGAGCTGTTTTTT. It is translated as CASSLVGDNTGELFF.

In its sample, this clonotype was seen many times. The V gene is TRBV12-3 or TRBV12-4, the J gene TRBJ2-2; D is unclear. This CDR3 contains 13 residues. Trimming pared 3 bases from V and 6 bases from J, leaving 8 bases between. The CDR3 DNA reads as TGTGCCAGCAGTTTTGGTGAGGCCGGGGAGCTGTTTTTT. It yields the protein CASSFGEAGELFF.

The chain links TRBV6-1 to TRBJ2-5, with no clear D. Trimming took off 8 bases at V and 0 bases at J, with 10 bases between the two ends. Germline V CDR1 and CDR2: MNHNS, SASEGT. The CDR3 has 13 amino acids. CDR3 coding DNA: TGTGCCAGCCTTGGGCGATACCAAGAGACCCAGTACTTC. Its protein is CASLGRYQETQYF.

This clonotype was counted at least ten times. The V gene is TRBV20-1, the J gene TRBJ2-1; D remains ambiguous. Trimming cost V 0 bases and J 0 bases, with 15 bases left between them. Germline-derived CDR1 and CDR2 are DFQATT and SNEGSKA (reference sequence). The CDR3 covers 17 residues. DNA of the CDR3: TGCAGTGCTAGAGACCAAAAGCAGGCTTACTCCTACAATGAGCAGTTCTTC. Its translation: CSARDQKQAYSYNEQFF.

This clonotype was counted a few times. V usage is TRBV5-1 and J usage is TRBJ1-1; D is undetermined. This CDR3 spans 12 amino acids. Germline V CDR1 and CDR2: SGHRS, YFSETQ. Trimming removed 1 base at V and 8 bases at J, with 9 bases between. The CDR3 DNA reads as TGCGCCAGCAGCTTGTTCGGCGGCGAAGCTTTCTTT. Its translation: CASSLFGGEAFF.

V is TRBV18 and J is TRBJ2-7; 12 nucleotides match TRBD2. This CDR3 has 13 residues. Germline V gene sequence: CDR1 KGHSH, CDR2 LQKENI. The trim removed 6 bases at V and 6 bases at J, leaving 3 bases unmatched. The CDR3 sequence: CASSVGLAGEQYF. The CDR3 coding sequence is TGTGCCAGCTCTGTGGGACTAGCGGGCGAGCAGTACTTC.

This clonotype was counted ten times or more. CDR3 residues: CSARGPGQGAMNTEAFF. The CDR3 DNA reads as TGCAGTGCTAGAGGACCGGGACAGGGGGCAATGAACACTGAAGCTTTCTTT. This rearrangement joins TRBV20-1 to TRBJ1-1, with 12 bases identical to TRBD1. From germline, CDR1 is DFQATT and CDR2 SNEGSKA (reference sequence). The J segment lost 0 bases and the V segment lost 1 base, leaving 6 bases of the junction unmatched. CDR3 length equals 17 residues.

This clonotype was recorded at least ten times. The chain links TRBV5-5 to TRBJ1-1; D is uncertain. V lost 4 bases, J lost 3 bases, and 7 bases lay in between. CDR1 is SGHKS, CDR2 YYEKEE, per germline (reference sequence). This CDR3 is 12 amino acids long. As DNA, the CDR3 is TGTGCCAGCAGCCGACATTACACTGAAGCTTTCTTT. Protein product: CASSRHYTEAFF.

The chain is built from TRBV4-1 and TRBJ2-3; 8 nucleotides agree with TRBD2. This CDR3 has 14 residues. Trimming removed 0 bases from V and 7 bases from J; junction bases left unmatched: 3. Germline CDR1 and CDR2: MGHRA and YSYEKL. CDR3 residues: CASSQEGGGNTQYF. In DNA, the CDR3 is TGCGCCAGCAGCCAAGAAGGCGGGGGGAATACGCAGTATTTT.

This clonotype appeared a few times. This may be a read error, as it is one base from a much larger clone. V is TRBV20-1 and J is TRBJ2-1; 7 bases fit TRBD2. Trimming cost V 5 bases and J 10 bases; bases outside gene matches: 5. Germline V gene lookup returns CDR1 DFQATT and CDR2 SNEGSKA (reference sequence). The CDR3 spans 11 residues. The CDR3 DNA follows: TGCAGTGCTGGGAGGGTCTACGAGCAGTTCTTC. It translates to CSAGRVYEQFF.

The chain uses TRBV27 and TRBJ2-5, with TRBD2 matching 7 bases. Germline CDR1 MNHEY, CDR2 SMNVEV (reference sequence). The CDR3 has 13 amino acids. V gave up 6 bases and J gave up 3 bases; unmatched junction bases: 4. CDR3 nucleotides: TGTGCCAGCAGCGGGAGGACCGAAGAGACCCAGTACTTC. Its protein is CASSGRTEETQYF.

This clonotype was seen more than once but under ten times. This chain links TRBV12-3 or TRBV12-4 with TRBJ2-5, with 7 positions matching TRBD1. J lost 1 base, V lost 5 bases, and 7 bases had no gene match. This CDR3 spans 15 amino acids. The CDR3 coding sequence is TGTGCCAGCAGTCCCCAGGGGGTCTCCCAAGAGACCCAGTACTTC. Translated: CASSPQGVSQETQYF.

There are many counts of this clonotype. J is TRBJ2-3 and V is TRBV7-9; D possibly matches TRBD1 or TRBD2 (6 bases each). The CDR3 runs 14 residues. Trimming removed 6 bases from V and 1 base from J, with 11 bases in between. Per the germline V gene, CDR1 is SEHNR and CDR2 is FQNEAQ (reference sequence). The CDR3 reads CASSGGPGTDTQYF. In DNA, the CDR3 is TGTGCCAGCAGTGGGGGGCCCGGCACAGATACGCAGTATTTT.

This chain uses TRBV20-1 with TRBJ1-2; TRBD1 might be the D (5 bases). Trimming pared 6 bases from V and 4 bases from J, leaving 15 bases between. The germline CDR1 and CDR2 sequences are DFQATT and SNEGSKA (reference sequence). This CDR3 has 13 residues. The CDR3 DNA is TGCAGTGCCTCACAGGCAGTGAGCTATGGCTACACCTTC. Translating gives CSASQAVSYGYTF.

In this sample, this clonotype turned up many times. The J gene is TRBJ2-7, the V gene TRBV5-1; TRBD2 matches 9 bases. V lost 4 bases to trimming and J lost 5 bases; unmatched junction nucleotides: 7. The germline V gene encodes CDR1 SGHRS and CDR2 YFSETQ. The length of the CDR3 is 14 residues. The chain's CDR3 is CASSPLAGQNEQYF. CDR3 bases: TGCGCCAGCAGCCCCCTAGCGGGACAGAACGAGCAGTACTTC. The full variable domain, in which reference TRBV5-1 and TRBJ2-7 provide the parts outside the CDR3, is KAGVTQTPRYLIKTRGQQVTLSCSPISGHRSVSWYQQTPGQGLQFLFEYFSETQRNKGNFPGRFSGRQFSNSRSEMNVSTLELGDSALYLCASSPLAGQNEQYFGPGTRLTVT.

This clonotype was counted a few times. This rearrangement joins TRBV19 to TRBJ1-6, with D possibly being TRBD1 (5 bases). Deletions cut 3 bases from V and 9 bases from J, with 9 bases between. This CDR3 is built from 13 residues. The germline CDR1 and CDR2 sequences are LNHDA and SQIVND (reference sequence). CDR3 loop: CASSIQGGSPLHF. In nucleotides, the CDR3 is TGTGCCAGTAGTATTCAGGGTGGTTCACCCCTCCACTTT.

As DNA, the CDR3 is TGCGCCAGCAGCTTGAGGAGGGGTCCAGAAACTACCGGGGAGCTGTTTTTT. Protein: CASSLRRGPETTGELFF. The chain has TRBV5-1 and TRBJ2-2; TRBD2 might be the D (6 bases). V dropped 1 base and J dropped 5 bases, with 18 bases sitting between them. CDR3 length equals 17 residues. Germline-derived CDR1 and CDR2 are SGHRS and YFSETQ.

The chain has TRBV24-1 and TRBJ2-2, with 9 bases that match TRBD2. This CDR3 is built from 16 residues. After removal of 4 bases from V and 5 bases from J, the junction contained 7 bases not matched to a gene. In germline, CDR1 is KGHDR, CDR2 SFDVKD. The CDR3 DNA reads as TGTGCCACCAGTGACCATAGCGGGAGAAGGACCGGGGAGCTGTTTTTT. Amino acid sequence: CATSDHSGRRTGELFF.

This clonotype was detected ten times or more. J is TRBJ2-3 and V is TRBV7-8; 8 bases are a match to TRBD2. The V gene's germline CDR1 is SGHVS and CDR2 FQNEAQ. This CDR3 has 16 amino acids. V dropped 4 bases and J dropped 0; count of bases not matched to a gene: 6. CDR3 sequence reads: CASSSKLAVSTDTQYF. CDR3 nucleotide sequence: TGTGCCAGCAGCTCAAAACTAGCGGTGAGCACAGATACGCAGTATTTT.

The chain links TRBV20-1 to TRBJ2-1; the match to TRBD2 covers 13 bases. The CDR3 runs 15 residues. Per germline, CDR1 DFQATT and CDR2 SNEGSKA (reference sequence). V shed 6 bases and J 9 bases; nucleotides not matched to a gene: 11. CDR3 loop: CSAEPGLAGISEQFF. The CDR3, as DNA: TGCAGTGCGGAACCGGGACTAGCGGGAATCAGTGAGCAGTTCTTC.